Below, 9 T cell receptor beta chains from the same sample are listed, as sequenced in a study of blood T cell repertoires in COVID-19. Measured with immunoSEQ multiplex PCR; TCRdb has only the in-frame clones, and not every one. Here the sample spans tens of thousands of clones, 70% to 90% being singletons. The material sequenced was peripheral blood. Every receptor here comes from a man between 65 and 85 years old with acute or convalescent COVID-19.

The rearrangement uses TRBV19 and TRBJ1-5; D is possibly TRBD1 (6 bases). CDR1 is LNHDA and CDR2 is SQIVND in the germline V gene (reference sequence). There are 17 residues in the CDR3. V dropped 2 bases and J dropped 2 bases, with 16 bases sitting between them. CDR3 in amino acids: CASSITFGQYGNQPQHF. In DNA, the CDR3 is TGTGCCAGTAGTATAACCTTTGGACAGTATGGCAATCAGCCCCAGCATTTT.

J is TRBJ2-1 and V is TRBV10-1, with 11 bases aligning to TRBD2. CDR3 length: 15 residues. The trim removed 5 bases at V and 6 bases at J, leaving 6 bases unmatched. The germline gives CDR1 WNHNN, CDR2 SYGVQD (reference sequence). In nucleotides, the CDR3 is TGCGCCAGCAGTATGACTAGCGGGGAAGGCAATGAGCAGTTCTTC. Its translation is CASSMTSGEGNEQFF.

This CDR3 reads CASSPGMNQPQHF. The CDR3 region has the DNA TGTGCCAGCTCACCAGGCATGAATCAGCCCCAGCATTTT. The chain employs TRBV18 and TRBJ1-5; no definite D call. This CDR3 spans 13 amino acids. V lost 2 bases and J 4 bases, leaving 6 bases between the germline ends. Looked up from germline, CDR1 is KGHSH and CDR2 is LQKENI.

This clone was observed a single time. This chain links TRBV3-1 (or the pseudogene TRBV3-2) with TRBJ1-3; D remains ambiguous. V lost 1 base and J lost 9, with 10 bases in between. In germline, CDR1 is LGHDT, CDR2 YNNKEL (reference sequence). This CDR3 comprises 13 residues. CDR3 in DNA: TGTGCCAGCAGCCAAGGACAAGCGGTCACCATATATTTT. This encodes CASSQGQAVTIYF.

V usage is TRBV5-6 and J usage is TRBJ2-7; no clear D. This CDR3 has 15 residues. The ends were cut back, 0 bases at V and 2 bases at J, with 12 bases in the middle. Germline-derived CDR1 and CDR2 are SGHDT and YYEEEE. The CDR3 region is CASSLGQNRAYEQYF. CDR3 coding DNA: TGTGCCAGCAGCTTGGGGCAGAATCGGGCCTACGAGCAGTACTTC.

V and J are TRBV6-5 and TRBJ1-2, with TRBD1 identical over 8 bases. Trimming at V came to 6 bases and at J to 7 bases, leaving 7 bases not matched to a gene. Germline V gene data show CDR1 as MNHEY and CDR2 as SVGAGI. The CDR3 totals 13 residues. The CDR3 region has the DNA TGTGCCAGCAGCCCAGGGACAGGTGGTGGCTACACCTTC. It encodes CASSPGTGGGYTF.

This chain joins TRBV12-5 and TRBJ2-2, with 8 bases matching TRBD1. CDR3 length equals 15 residues. The germline gives CDR1 LGHNT, CDR2 FRNRAP. With 2 bases clipped from V and 5 bases from J, the junction kept 4 bases outside the gene matches. The DNA for the CDR3 is TGTGCTAGTGGTTTGCCCCGACAGGGGACCGGGGAGCTGTTTTTT. Translating gives CASGLPRQGTGELFF. Looking up the rest from reference TRBV12-5 and TRBJ2-2 gives the full variable domain: DARVTQTPRHKVTEMGQEVTMRCQPILGHNTVFWYRQTMMQGLELLAYFRNRAPLDDSGMPKDRFSAEMPDATLATLKIQPSEPRDSAVYFCASGLPRQGTGELFFGEGSRLTVL.

This chain joins TRBV6-2 or TRBV6-3 and TRBJ2-7; perhaps TRBD2 as D (6 bases). This CDR3 spans 14 amino acids. From germline, CDR1 is MNHEY and CDR2 SVGEGT. Trimming shortened V by 0 bases and J by 7 bases, and 13 bases separated the two germline ends. The CDR3 region is CASSYSRGKREQYF. The DNA for the CDR3 is TGTGCCAGCAGTTACTCGCGGGGCAAAAGGGAGCAGTACTTC.

This chain uses TRBV19 with TRBJ1-3; D possibly corresponds to TRBD1 (5 bases). V lost 5 bases to trimming and J lost 4 bases, with 12 bases between them. The CDR3 extends over 14 amino acids. From germline, CDR1 is LNHDA and CDR2 SQIVND (reference sequence). Here the CDR3 reads CASSVQGSGNTIYF. Here the CDR3 DNA reads TGTGCCAGTAGTGTCCAGGGCTCCGGAAACACCATATATTTT.